In its sample, the clone carrying this T cell receptor (beta chain) was seen a few times. The data are from a study of early T cells in non-severe SARS-CoV-2 infection. MiXCR, run by TCRdb on the 5' RACE reads, gives a single entry per CDR3 protein. Counted here are about 64,000 distinct CDR3 sequences, roughly 12% occurring once; the ten biggest clones make up roughly 3%. V lost 5 bases to trimming and J lost 3 bases, with 14 bases between them. The CDR3 sequence is 14 residues long. This chain connects TRBV12-3 or TRBV12-4 to TRBJ2-7; D possibly corresponds to TRBD2 (6 bases). Sequenced here: whole blood, sampled at baseline. This clonotype originated in an adult who was a healthcare worker with PCR-confirmed SARS-CoV-2 infection or an uninfected control (not recorded which). CDR3 amino acids: CASSPGDFDYEQYF. The CDR3 DNA is TGTGCCAGCAGTCCCGGGGACTTCGACTACGAGCAGTACTTC.